The sequence of this TCR beta chain was determined in a study of T cell changes during pregnancy in multiple sclerosis. Here immunoSEQ multiplex PCR was the method, and the copy in TCRdb shows in-frame clones only, minus some. This table has tens of thousands of clones, around 93% appearing once. The sequencing used peripheral blood, collected in the third trimester of pregnancy. This TCR was sampled from a female donor in good health, enrolled as a control in a pregnancy study.

The CDR3 loop is CAWSEGQPQETQYF. Written as DNA, the CDR3 is TGTGCCTGGAGTGAGGGACAGCCCCAAGAGACCCAGTACTTC. The chain employs TRBV30 and TRBJ2-5; 7 bases align to TRBD1. Germline V gene sequence: CDR1 GTSNPN, CDR2 SVGIG (reference sequence). After removal of 1 base from V and 1 base from J, the junction contained 3 bases not matched to a gene. This CDR3 has 14 amino acids.